Here is one TCR beta chain with its context. Its antigen is undetermined. It was by 5' RACE with UMI labels that the TRB cDNA libraries were prepared. From its re-call of the 5' RACE reads, TCRdb lists each CDR3 protein once, without DNA. The table lists some 50,000 distinct CDR3 sequences. This entry belongs to a study of CXCR3-negative and CXCR3-positive naive CD8 T cells. Notes on the study in general: Fresh PBMCs served for most assays, and CXCR3 expression fell partially after cryopreservation. Diversity in memory CD8+ cells fell much lower than the comparably high levels seen in both naive subsets.

Germline V CDR1 and CDR2: LNHNV, YYDKDF (reference sequence). The CDR3 is made up of 14 amino acids. This receptor was taken from a human donor in good health. Some clones in this sample may be carry-over from other donors' samples. The rearrangement joins TRBV15 to TRBJ2-5. Specimen: naive CXCR3- CD8+ T cells from blood. The sample's subset: CD45RO-CCR7+CD27+CD95- naive CD8+ T cells lacking CXCR3 (TNR3-). CDR3 region: CATSRDIQTETQYF. The full variable domain, with the rest looked up from reference TRBV15 and TRBJ2-5, is DAMVIQNPRYQVTQFGKPVTLSCSQTLNHNVMYWYQQKSSQAPKLLFHYYDKDFNNEADTPDNFQSRRPNTSFCFLDIRSPGLGDTAMYLCATSRDIQTETQYFGPGTRLLVL.